The text below deals with one TCR beta chain. The antigen remains unidentified. Trimming cost V 8 bases and J 1 base; bases outside gene matches: 11. Germline V lookup: CDR1 MDHEN, CDR2 SYDVKM. There are 15 residues in the CDR3. The method was immunoSEQ multiplex PCR; TCRdb's version includes in-frame clones alone and lacks a portion of them. This repertoire shows around 110,000 clones, more than 65% found once; its top ten account for about 9.4%. The data derive from a study of T cell responses to AZD1222 COVID-19 vaccine. Notes on the study in general: Clonal diversity was possibly underestimated; the donors were predominantly white British and more often female.

The receptor was derived from an adult in good health. The chain employs TRBV28 and TRBJ2-7; 7 bases map to TRBD1. The source material was peripheral blood, sampled on day 0 of AZD1222 vaccination. CDR3 region: CASASYRTGSYEQYF. The CDR3 DNA sequence: TGTGCCAGCGCCTCCTATAGGACAGGATCCTACGAGCAGTACTTC.